Listed below are T cell receptor beta chains from one sample, sequenced in a study of vaccination and CD4 T cells after COVID-19. A single record per CDR3 protein comes from TCRdb applying MiXCR to the PCR reads. The sample has just under 20,000 distinct CDR3 sequences; 20% to 30% are singletons. These receptors have no known antigen. The sample consisted of cultured CD4+ T cells from blood. These receptors came from a human donor with COVID-19. Both conserved end residues are part of each CDR3. A D gene is named only where the DNA matches it firmly. Size tells how often a clone was seen (once, few, many) or the class of an expanded clone, and some rows leave it out.

j_call,clone_size,v_call,d_call,cdr3_nt,cdr3_aa
TRBJ2-7,NA,TRBV19,NA,TGTGCCAGTAGTAGGGGAGGAACCTACGAGCAGTACTTC,CASSRGGTYEQYF
TRBJ2-2,NA,TRBV16,NA,TGTGCCAGCAGCCAATCGGCAGTCGCCGGGGAGCTGTTTTTT,CASSQSAVAGELFF
TRBJ2-2,NA,TRBV19,NA,TGTGCTACTAGGACCCTCCAGGTAGACGCCGGGGAGCTGTTTTTT,CATRTLQVDAGELFF
TRBJ1-2,few,TRBV20-1,TRBD1,TGCAGTGCTGAAAACTTCGACAGGGGATTTTGGGGCTACACCTTC,CSAENFDRGFWGYTF
TRBJ2-7,NA,TRBV6-1,NA,TGTGCCAGCAGCCCCTGGCTAGGCCACGAGCAGTACTTC,CASSPWLGHEQYF
TRBJ2-5,NA,TRBV28,NA,TGTGCCAGCAGACCAGGGGGGGGCCAAGAGACCCAGTACTTC,CASRPGGGQETQYF
TRBJ1-5,NA,TRBV4-3,NA,TGCGCCAGCAGCCAAGATCGACGACAGCCCCAGCATTTT,CASSQDRRQPQHF
TRBJ1-3,NA,TRBV7-8,NA,TGTGCCAGCAGCTTAGCTACACGTAGCTCTGGAAACACCATATATTTT,CASSLATRSSGNTIYF
TRBJ2-3,NA,TRBV7-2,NA,TGTGCCAGCAGCTTAGCGATAGGGGGCGGGGGGTTCACAGATACGCAGTATTTT,CASSLAIGGGGFTDTQYF
TRBJ1-1,few,TRBV7-6,NA,TGTGCCAGCAGCTTGTCGGGGAACACTGAAGCTTTCTTT,CASSLSGNTEAFF
TRBJ1-2,NA,TRBV6-1,NA,TGTGCCACCCGCTGGGGGTTCGGCTATGGCTACACCTTC,CATRWGFGYGYTF
TRBJ1-3,few,TRBV5-6,TRBD1,TGTGCCAGCAGCCTGGACAGGGGGGGAGGAAACACCATATATTTT,CASSLDRGGGNTIYF
TRBJ2-1,few,TRBV14,NA,TGTGCCAGCAGCCAAGAGCTTGAGGGCTATGAGCAGTTCTTC,CASSQELEGYEQFF
TRBJ1-1,few,TRBV9,NA,TGTGCCAGCAGCTCCCGGGACCTCGGAGGGACTGAAGCTTTCTTT,CASSSRDLGGTEAFF
TRBJ2-1,NA,TRBV11-3,TRBD2,TGTGCCAGCAGCTTAGGGCGGGGGAACAATGAGCAGTTCTTC,CASSLGRGNNEQFF
TRBJ2-7,few,TRBV2,NA,TGTGCCAGCACATACCAATGGGGAGGGGGCTCCTACGAGCAGTACTTC,CASTYQWGGGSYEQYF
TRBJ2-6,few,TRBV7-2,NA,TGTGCCAGCAGCCCCGAACTGTCTGGGGCCAACGTCCTGACTTTC,CASSPELSGANVLTF
TRBJ2-2,NA,TRBV19,NA,TGTGCCAGTAGCTCCGTGAGGGAGCTGTTTTTT,CASSSVRELFF
TRBJ2-2,NA,TRBV14,TRBD2,TGTGCCAGCAGCCAAAACCCCGGGACTAGCACCGGGGAGCTGTTTTTT,CASSQNPGTSTGELFF
TRBJ1-1,NA,TRBV10-3,NA,TGTGCCATCAGTGGACATGCGGAAGCTTTCTTT,CAISGHAEAFF
TRBJ1-1,medium-sized,TRBV7-2,NA,TGTGCCAGCAGCTTAACGTACACTGAAGCTTTCTTT,CASSLTYTEAFF
TRBJ1-2,medium-sized,TRBV6-1,NA,TGTGCCAGCAAAGTGGCCTCATCCAGTGGCTACACCTTC,CASKVASSSGYTF
TRBJ2-1,NA,TRBV5-1,TRBD2,TGCGCCAGCAGCTTAGGACTAGCGGGGGAACTCAATGAGCAGTTCTTC,CASSLGLAGELNEQFF
TRBJ1-2,NA,TRBV4-1,TRBD1,TGCGCCAGCAGCCAAGCCAGGGGGCAGGACTATGGCTACACCTTC,CASSQARGQDYGYTF
TRBJ2-2,few,TRBV5-1,NA,TGCGCCAGCACACCGAAATTCACCGGGGAGCTGTTTTTT,CASTPKFTGELFF
TRBJ2-5,few,TRBV5-1,NA,TGCGCCAGCAGCCCCGGGGGTCTGGGGGAGACCCAGTACTTC,CASSPGGLGETQYF
TRBJ2-3,few,TRBV20-1,NA,TGCAGTGCCTCCTTCGCGGGGCGACCAGATACGCAGTATTTT,CSASFAGRPDTQYF
TRBJ2-2,NA,TRBV4-3,NA,TGCGCCAGCAGCGGGACAAACACCGGGGAGCTGTTTTTT,CASSGTNTGELFF
TRBJ2-2,few,TRBV5-4,NA,TGTGCCAGCAGTTTACAGGCTTCGAAGTCCGGGGAGCTGTTTTTT,CASSLQASKSGELFF
TRBJ1-6,few,TRBV10-3,NA,TGTGCCATCAGCGGACAGCCGAGCTCCTATAATTCACCCCTCCACTTT,CAISGQPSSYNSPLHF
TRBJ2-3,NA,TRBV29-1,NA,TGCAGCGTTATTAAATTGCAGGGCGCAGATACGCAGTATTTT,CSVIKLQGADTQYF
TRBJ1-5,NA,TRBV18,NA,TGTGCCAGCTCACCCAAGTCGGATCAGCCCCAGCATTTT,CASSPKSDQPQHF
TRBJ1-4,NA,TRBV19,TRBD1,TGTGCCAGCAAAGACTCCGGGACAGGGGTCGAAAAACTGTTTTTT,CASKDSGTGVEKLFF
TRBJ2-5,few,TRBV5-1,TRBD2,TGCGCCAGCAGCTTGGGACCTAGCGGGGGGCCCCCAGCGGAGACCCAGTACTTC,CASSLGPSGGPPAETQYF
TRBJ2-5,few,TRBV6-5,TRBD2,TGTGCCAGCAGTTACTCGATTAGCGGGGGGGGAGAGACCCAGTACTTC,CASSYSISGGGETQYF
TRBJ2-7,few,TRBV20-1,TRBD2,TGCAGTGCTAGAGATCCCGCTAGCGGGGGTGAATACGAGCAGTACTTC,CSARDPASGGEYEQYF
TRBJ2-6,NA,TRBV6-1,NA,TGTGCCAGCAGTCGAGGGGCGGGGTCTGGGGCCAACGTCCTGACTTTC,CASSRGAGSGANVLTF
TRBJ1-1,NA,TRBV3-1,NA,TGTGCCAGCAGCCAAGGCGGATCGCACCCCGGGAACACTGAAGCTTTCTTT,CASSQGGSHPGNTEAFF
TRBJ1-5,NA,TRBV6-2/TRBV6-3,NA,TGTGCCAGCAGTTTACAGGGATGGGGTCAGCCCCAGCATTTT,CASSLQGWGQPQHF
TRBJ2-7,few,TRBV6-5,TRBD1,TGTGCCAGCAGTTACTCAACAGGGGGTTCCTACGAGCAGTACTTC,CASSYSTGGSYEQYF
TRBJ1-5,NA,TRBV19,TRBD1,TGTGCCAGTACCGCTTCCGGGACAGGGTGGCGTCAGCCCCAGCATTTT,CASTASGTGWRQPQHF
TRBJ2-2,few,TRBV5-1,TRBD1,TGCGCCAGCAGCTCCGGGACAGGGATTTCCGGGGAGCTGTTTTTT,CASSSGTGISGELFF
TRBJ2-2,few,TRBV28,TRBD1,TGTGCCAGCAGTGATAGGGACAGGGGGGACACCGGGGAGCTGTTTTTT,CASSDRDRGDTGELFF
TRBJ1-2,NA,TRBV28,NA,TGTGCCAGCGGGTGGCTGGGGACCAACTATGGCTACACCTTC,CASGWLGTNYGYTF
TRBJ1-2,few,TRBV6-5,NA,TGTGCCAGCAGTTACGGTGGGGCGGGGGAAGGAGGCTACACCTTC,CASSYGGAGEGGYTF
TRBJ1-5,NA,TRBV18,NA,TGTGCCAGCTCACCAGAGATAGATCAGCCCCAGCATTTT,CASSPEIDQPQHF
TRBJ1-2,NA,TRBV5-5,TRBD1,TGTGCCAGCAGCTTGGCTGGGACAGGGGCGAATGGCTACACCTTC,CASSLAGTGANGYTF
TRBJ1-2,few,TRBV20-1,NA,TGCAGTGCCCATAGACACCTCGCGAGGGATGGCTACACCTTC,CSAHRHLARDGYTF
TRBJ1-5,NA,TRBV7-2,NA,TGTGCCAGCAGCCCCCCGGGGGGGGGAGATCAGCCCCAGCATTTT,CASSPPGGGDQPQHF
TRBJ2-7,NA,TRBV6-1,NA,TGTGCCAGCACCGGTGTGAGCGAGCAGTACTTC,CASTGVSEQYF
TRBJ2-2,few,TRBV5-1,NA,TGCGCCAGCGACCAGGGTGGCGACACCGGGGAGCTGTTTTTT,CASDQGGDTGELFF